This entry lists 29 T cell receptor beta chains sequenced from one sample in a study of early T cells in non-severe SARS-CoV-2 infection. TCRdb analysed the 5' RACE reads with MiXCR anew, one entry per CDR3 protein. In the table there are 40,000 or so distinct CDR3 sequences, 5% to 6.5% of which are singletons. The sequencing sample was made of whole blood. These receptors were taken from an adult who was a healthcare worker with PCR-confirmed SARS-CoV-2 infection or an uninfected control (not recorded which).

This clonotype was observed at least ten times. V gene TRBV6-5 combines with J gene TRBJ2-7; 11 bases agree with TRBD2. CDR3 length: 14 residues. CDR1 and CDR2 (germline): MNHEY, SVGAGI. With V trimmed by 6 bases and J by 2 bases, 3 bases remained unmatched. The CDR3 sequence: CASRLTSGTYEQYF. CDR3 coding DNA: TGTGCCAGCAGACTGACTAGCGGGACCTACGAGCAGTACTTC.

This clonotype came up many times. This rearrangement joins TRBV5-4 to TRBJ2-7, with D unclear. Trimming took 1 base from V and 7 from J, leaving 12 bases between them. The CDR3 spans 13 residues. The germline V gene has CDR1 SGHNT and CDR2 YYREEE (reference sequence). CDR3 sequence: CASSLPPSREQYF. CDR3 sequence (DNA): TGTGCCAGCAGCTTGCCGCCATCCAGGGAGCAGTACTTC.

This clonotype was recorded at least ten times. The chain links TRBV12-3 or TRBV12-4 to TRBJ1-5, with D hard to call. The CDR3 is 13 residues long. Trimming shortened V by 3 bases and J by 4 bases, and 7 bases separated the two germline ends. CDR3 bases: TGTGCCAGCAGTTTTCGGGGAAATCAGCCCCAGCATTTT. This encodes CASSFRGNQPQHF.

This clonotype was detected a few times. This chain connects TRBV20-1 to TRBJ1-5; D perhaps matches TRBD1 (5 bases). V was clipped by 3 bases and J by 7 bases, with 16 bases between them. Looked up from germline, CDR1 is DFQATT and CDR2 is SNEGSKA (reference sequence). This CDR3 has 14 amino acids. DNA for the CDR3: TGCAGTGCTAGGGCGACGGGCCCAGGGCAGCCCCAGCATTTT. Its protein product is CSARATGPGQPQHF.

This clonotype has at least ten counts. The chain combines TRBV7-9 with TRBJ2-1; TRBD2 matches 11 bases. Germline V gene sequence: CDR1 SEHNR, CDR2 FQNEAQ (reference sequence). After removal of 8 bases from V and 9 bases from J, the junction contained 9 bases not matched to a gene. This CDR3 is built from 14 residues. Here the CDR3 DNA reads TGTGCCAGCGGGATTAGCGGGAGGGCCGGTGAGCAGTTCTTC. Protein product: CASGISGRAGEQFF.

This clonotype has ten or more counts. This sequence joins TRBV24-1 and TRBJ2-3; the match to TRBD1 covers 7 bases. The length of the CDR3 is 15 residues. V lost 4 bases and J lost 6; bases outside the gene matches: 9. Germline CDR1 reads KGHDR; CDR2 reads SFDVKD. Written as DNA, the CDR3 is TGTGCCACCAGTGACCTCCGGACAGGCGCGGATACGCAGTATTTT. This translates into CATSDLRTGADTQYF.

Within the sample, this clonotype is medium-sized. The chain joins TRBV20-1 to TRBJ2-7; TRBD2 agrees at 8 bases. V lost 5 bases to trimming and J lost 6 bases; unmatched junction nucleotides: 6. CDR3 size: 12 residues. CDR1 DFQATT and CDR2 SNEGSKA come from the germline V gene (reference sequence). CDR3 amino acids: CSALLAVGEQYF. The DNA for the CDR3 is TGCAGTGCTCTACTAGCGGTGGGCGAGCAGTACTTC.

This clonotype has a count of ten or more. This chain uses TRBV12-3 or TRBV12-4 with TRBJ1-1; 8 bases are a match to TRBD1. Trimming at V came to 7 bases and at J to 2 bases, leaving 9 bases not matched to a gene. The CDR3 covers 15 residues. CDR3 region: CASTIRTGLNTEAFF. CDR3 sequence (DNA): TGTGCCAGCACTATCCGGACAGGGCTTAACACTGAAGCTTTCTTT.

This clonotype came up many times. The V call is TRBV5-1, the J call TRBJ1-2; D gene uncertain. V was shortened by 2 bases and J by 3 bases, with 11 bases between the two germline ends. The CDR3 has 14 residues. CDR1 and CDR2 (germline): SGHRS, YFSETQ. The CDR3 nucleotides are TGCGCCAGCAGCTTACCGTGGGCCGACTATGGCTACACCTTC. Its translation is CASSLPWADYGYTF.

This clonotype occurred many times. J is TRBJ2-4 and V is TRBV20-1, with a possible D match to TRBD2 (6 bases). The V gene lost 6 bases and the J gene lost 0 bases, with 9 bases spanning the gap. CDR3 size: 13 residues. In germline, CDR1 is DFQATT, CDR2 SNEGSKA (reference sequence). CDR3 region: CSALGLAKNIQYF. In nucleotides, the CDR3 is TGCAGTGCATTGGGACTAGCCAAAAACATTCAGTACTTC.

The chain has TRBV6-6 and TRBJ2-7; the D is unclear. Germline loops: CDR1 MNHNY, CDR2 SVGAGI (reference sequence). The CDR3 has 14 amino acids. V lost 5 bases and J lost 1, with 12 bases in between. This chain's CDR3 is CASSAELRSYEQYF. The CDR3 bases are TGTGCCAGCAGTGCGGAACTGAGATCCTACGAGCAGTACTTC.

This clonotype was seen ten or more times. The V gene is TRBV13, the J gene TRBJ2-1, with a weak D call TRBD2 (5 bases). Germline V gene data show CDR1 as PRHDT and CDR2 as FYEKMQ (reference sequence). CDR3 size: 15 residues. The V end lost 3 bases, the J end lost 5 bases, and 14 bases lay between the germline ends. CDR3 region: CASSFGLIQDNEQFF. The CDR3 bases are TGTGCCAGCAGCTTCGGACTTATTCAAGACAATGAGCAGTTCTTC.

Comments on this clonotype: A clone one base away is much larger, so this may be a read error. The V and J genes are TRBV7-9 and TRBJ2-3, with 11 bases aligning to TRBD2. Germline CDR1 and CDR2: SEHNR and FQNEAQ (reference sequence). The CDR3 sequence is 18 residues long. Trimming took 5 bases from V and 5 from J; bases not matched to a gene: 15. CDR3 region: CASSQGLAEGPSIDTQYF. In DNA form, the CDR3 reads TGTGCCAGCAGCCAGGGACTAGCGGAGGGGCCATCGATAGATACGCAGTATTTT. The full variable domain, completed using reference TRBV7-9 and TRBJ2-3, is DTGVSQNPRHKITKRGQNVTFRCDPISEHNRLYWYRQTLGQGPEFLTYFQNEAQLEKSRLLSDRFSAERPKGSFSTLEIQRTEQGDSAMYLCASSQGLAEGPSIDTQYFGPGTRLTVL.

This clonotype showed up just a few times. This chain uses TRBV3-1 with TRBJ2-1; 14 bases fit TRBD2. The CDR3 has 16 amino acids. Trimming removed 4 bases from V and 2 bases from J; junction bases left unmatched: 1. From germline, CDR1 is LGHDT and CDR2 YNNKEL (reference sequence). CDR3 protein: CASSLGLAGAYNEQFF. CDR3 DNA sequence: TGTGCCAGCAGCCTGGGACTAGCGGGGGCCTACAATGAGCAGTTCTTC.

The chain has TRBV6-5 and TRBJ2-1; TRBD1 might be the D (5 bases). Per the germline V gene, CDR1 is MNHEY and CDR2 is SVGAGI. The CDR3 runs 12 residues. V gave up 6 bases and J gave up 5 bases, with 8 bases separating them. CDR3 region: CASSEQDNEQFF. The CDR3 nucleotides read TGTGCCAGCAGCGAACAGGACAATGAGCAGTTCTTC.

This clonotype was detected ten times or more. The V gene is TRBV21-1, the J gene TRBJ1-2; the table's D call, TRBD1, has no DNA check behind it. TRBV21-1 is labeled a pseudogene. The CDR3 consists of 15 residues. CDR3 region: CASSKDRGGGYGYTF. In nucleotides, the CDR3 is TGTGCCAGCAGCAAAGACAGGGGAGGAGGCTATGGCTACACCTTC.

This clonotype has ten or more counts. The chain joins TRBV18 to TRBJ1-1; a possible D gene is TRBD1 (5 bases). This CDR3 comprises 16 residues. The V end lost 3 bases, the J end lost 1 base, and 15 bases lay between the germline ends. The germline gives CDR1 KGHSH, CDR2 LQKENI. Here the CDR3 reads CASSPPGGGGNTEAFF. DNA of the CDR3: TGTGCCAGCTCACCCCCGGGCGGTGGGGGGAACACTGAAGCTTTCTTT.

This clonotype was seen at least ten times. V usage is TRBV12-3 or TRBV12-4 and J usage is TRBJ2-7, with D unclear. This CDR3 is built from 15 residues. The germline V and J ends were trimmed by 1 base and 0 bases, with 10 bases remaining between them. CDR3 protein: CASSLEQISSYEQYF. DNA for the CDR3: TGTGCCAGCAGTTTAGAACAGATTAGCTCCTACGAGCAGTACTTC.

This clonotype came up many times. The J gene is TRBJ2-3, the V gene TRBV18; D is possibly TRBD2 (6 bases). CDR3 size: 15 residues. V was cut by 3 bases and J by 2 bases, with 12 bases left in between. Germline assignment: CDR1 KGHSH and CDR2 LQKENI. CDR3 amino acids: CASSPSGLHTDTQYF. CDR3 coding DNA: TGTGCCAGCTCACCGAGCGGGCTACACACAGATACGCAGTATTTT.

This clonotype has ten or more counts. The CDR3 DNA is TGTGCCAGCAGGGGACAGGTCACCAGCTACGAGCAGTACTTC. Translating gives CASRGQVTSYEQYF. V is TRBV6-1 and J is TRBJ2-7; 8 positions match TRBD1. Germline V lookup: CDR1 MNHNS, CDR2 SASEGT. With 6 bases clipped from V and 3 bases from J, the junction kept 7 bases outside the gene matches. CDR3 length: 14 amino acids.

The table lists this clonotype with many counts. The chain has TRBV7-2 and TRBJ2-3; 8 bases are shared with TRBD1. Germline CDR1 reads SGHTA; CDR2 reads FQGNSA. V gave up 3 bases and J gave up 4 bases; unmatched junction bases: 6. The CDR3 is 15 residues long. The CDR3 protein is CASSLDRVSADTQYF. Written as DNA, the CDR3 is TGTGCCAGCAGCTTGGACAGGGTGTCCGCAGATACGCAGTATTTT.

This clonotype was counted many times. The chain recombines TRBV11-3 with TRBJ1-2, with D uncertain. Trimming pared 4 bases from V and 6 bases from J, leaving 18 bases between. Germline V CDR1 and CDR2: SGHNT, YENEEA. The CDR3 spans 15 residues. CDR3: CASSSLLGGKNGYTF. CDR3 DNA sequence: TGTGCCAGCAGCTCCCTCCTTGGAGGGAAGAATGGCTACACCTTC.

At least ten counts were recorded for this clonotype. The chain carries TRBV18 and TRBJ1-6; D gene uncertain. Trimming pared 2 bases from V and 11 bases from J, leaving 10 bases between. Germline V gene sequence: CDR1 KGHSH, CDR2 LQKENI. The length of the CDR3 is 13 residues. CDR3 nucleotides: TGTGCCAGCTCACCAGAGGACTTGGCACCCCTCCACTTT. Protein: CASSPEDLAPLHF. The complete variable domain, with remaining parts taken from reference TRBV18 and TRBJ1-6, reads NAGVMQNPRHLVRRRGQEARLRCSPMKGHSHVYWYRQLPEEGLKFMVYLQKENIIDESGMPKERFSAEFPKEGPSILRIQQVVRGDSAAYFCASSPEDLAPLHFGNGTRLTVT.

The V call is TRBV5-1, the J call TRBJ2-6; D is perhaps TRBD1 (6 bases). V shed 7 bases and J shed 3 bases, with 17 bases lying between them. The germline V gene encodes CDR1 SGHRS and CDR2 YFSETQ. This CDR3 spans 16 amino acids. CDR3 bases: TGCGCCAGCTCAACAGGGTCGGCTGGTGGGGCCAACGTCCTGACTTTC. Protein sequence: CASSTGSAGGANVLTF. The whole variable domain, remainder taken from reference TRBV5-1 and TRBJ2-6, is KAGVTQTPRYLIKTRGQQVTLSCSPISGHRSVSWYQQTPGQGLQFLFEYFSETQRNKGNFPGRFSGRQFSNSRSEMNVSTLELGDSALYLCASSTGSAGGANVLTFGAGSRLTVL.

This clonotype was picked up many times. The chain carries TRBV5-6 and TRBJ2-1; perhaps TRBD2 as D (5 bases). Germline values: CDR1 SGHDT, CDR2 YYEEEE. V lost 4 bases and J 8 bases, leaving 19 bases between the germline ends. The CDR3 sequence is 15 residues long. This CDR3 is CASSLGSSTYDEQFF. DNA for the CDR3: TGTGCCAGCAGCCTAGGGAGCTCCACGTACGATGAGCAGTTCTTC.

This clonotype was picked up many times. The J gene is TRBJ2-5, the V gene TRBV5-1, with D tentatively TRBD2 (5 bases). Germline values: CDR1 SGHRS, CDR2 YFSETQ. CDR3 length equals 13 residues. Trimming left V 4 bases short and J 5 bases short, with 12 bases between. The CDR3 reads CASSVGLGETQYF. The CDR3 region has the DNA TGCGCCAGCAGCGTTGGACTGGGGGAGACCCAGTACTTC.

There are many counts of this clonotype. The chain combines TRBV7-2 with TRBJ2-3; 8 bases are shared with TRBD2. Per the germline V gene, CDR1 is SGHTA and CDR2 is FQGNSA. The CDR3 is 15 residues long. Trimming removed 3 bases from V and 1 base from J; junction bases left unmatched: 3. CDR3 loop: CASSFPLAGTDTQYF. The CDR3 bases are TGTGCCAGCAGCTTCCCACTAGCGGGCACAGATACGCAGTATTTT.

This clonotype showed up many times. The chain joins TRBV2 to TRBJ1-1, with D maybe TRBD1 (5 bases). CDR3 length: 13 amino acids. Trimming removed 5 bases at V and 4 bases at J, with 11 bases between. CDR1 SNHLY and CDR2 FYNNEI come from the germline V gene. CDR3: CASSPRVGTEAFF. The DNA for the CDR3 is TGTGCCAGCAGTCCCAGGGTTGGCACTGAAGCTTTCTTT.

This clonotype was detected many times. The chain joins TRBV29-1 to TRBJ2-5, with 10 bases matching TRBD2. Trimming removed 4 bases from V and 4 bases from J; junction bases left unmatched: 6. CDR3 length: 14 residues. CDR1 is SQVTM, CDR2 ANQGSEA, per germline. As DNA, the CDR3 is TGCAGCGTTGGGGGACTAGCGATCGGAGAGACCCAGTACTTC. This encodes CSVGGLAIGETQYF.